Listed below are T cell receptor beta chains from one sample, sequenced in a study of identical twins. MiXCR, run by TCRdb on the 5' RACE reads, gives a single entry per CDR3 protein. The sample lists 1.5 million to 2 million distinct CDR3 sequences, about 30% occurring once. The sequencing input was cord blood. The receptors derive from a newborn girl in good health. Both conserved end residues are part of each CDR3. A D gene is named only where the DNA matches it firmly. Clone size is shown for a subset of rows, as once, few, many or a class of expanded clone.

CDR3 protein: CASSKRTHEQYF
CDR3 DNA: TGTGCCAGCTCAAAAAGGACCCACGAGCAGTACTTC
clone size: few
D gene: .
V gene: TRBV6-1
J gene: TRBJ2-7

CDR3 protein: CASSYPGTGLRDIQYF
CDR3 DNA: TGTGCCAGCAGTTACCCGGGGACAGGGCTTAGGGACATTCAGTACTTC
clone size: many
D gene: TRBD1
V gene: TRBV6-5
J gene: TRBJ2-4

CDR3 protein: CAGSLVRTGTSTDTQYF
CDR3 DNA: TGCGCCGGCAGCTTGGTCCGGACGGGGACTAGCACAGATACGCAGTATTTT
clone size: .
D gene: .
V gene: TRBV5-1
J gene: TRBJ2-3

CDR3 protein: CASSFTGKNYEQYF
CDR3 DNA: TGTGCCAGCAGCTTCACAGGAAAAAACTACGAGCAGTACTTC
clone size: many
D gene: .
V gene: TRBV13
J gene: TRBJ2-7

CDR3 protein: CASSLAWTLNTDTQYF
CDR3 DNA: TGCGCCAGCAGCTTGGCCTGGACGCTGAACACAGATACGCAGTATTTT
clone size: few
D gene: .
V gene: TRBV5-1
J gene: TRBJ2-3

CDR3 protein: CASSTRLDEGWTGELFF
CDR3 DNA: TGTGCCAGCAGCACCCGATTAGACGAGGGGTGGACCGGGGAGCTGTTTTTT
clone size: .
D gene: .
V gene: TRBV7-9
J gene: TRBJ2-2

CDR3 protein: CTSSLSGSSQYF
CDR3 DNA: TGTACCAGCAGTTTAAGTGGGAGCTCGCAGTACTTC
clone size: .
D gene: .
V gene: TRBV12-3/TRBV12-4
J gene: TRBJ2-5

CDR3 protein: CASSSPQNQPSEQFF
CDR3 DNA: TGTGCCAGCAGTTCACCACAGAACCAGCCTAGCGAGCAGTTCTTC
clone size: few
D gene: .
V gene: TRBV12-3/TRBV12-4
J gene: TRBJ2-1

CDR3 protein: CSGDVGNTEAFF
CDR3 DNA: TGCAGCGGGGACGTGGGGAACACTGAAGCTTTCTTT
clone size: few
D gene: .
V gene: TRBV29-1
J gene: TRBJ1-1

CDR3 protein: CSADLGVDTQYF
CDR3 DNA: TGCAGTGCGGATTTGGGCGTAGATACGCAGTATTTT
clone size: .
D gene: .
V gene: TRBV20-1
J gene: TRBJ2-3

CDR3 protein: CASSVAGSTGELFF
CDR3 DNA: TGTGCCAGCAGTGTAGCGGGTAGCACCGGGGAGCTGTTTTTT
clone size: .
D gene: TRBD2
V gene: TRBV2
J gene: TRBJ2-2

CDR3 protein: CASSPRSRRTGQTNEKLFF
CDR3 DNA: TGTGCCAGCTCACCCCGATCCCGCCGGACAGGGCAGACTAATGAAAAACTGTTTTTT
clone size: .
D gene: TRBD1
V gene: TRBV18
J gene: TRBJ1-4

CDR3 protein: CASSEFVGGSTDTQYF
CDR3 DNA: TGTGCCAGCAGTGAATTTGTCGGGGGGAGCACAGATACGCAGTATTTT
clone size: .
D gene: TRBD2
V gene: TRBV6-1
J gene: TRBJ2-3

CDR3 protein: CSARDASGRAFPYNEQFF
CDR3 DNA: TGCAGTGCTAGAGACGCTAGCGGGAGGGCCTTCCCCTACAATGAGCAGTTCTTC
clone size: .
D gene: TRBD2
V gene: TRBV20-1
J gene: TRBJ2-1

CDR3 protein: CASSEGEQFF
CDR3 DNA: TGTGCCAGCAGTGAGGGTGAGCAGTTCTTC
clone size: many
D gene: .
V gene: TRBV25-1
J gene: TRBJ2-1

CDR3 protein: CSAEGTIGGNTIYF
CDR3 DNA: TGCAGTGCCGAGGGGACTATAGGAGGAAACACCATATATTTT
clone size: .
D gene: .
V gene: TRBV20-1
J gene: TRBJ1-3

CDR3 protein: CASSLRDTSYNEQYF
CDR3 DNA: TGTGCCAGCAGCTTAAGGGACACCTCCTACAATGAGCAGTACTTC
clone size: .
D gene: .
V gene: TRBV11-3
J gene: TRBJ2-5

CDR3 protein: CASSSRVARGYEQYF
CDR3 DNA: TGTGCCAGCAGCTCCCGGGTAGCCAGAGGCTACGAGCAGTACTTC
clone size: .
D gene: .
V gene: TRBV7-2
J gene: TRBJ2-7

CDR3 protein: CASNLASPSSYNEQYF
CDR3 DNA: TGCGCCAGCAACCTGGCTAGCCCCAGCTCCTACAATGAGCAGTACTTC
clone size: .
D gene: .
V gene: TRBV10-2
J gene: TRBJ2-7

CDR3 protein: CAIRYGTGPYEQYF
CDR3 DNA: TGTGCCATCAGATACGGGACAGGCCCCTACGAGCAGTACTTC
clone size: .
D gene: TRBD1
V gene: TRBV10-3
J gene: TRBJ2-7

CDR3 protein: CSATSGSWTEAFF
CDR3 DNA: TGCAGTGCTACCTCAGGGAGTTGGACTGAAGCTTTCTTT
clone size: .
D gene: .
V gene: TRBV20-1
J gene: TRBJ1-1

CDR3 protein: CAISGVQSSYNEQYF
CDR3 DNA: TGTGCCATCAGTGGGGTTCAGAGCTCCTACAATGAGCAGTACTTC
clone size: .
D gene: .
V gene: TRBV10-3
J gene: TRBJ2-7

CDR3 protein: CASSFQSEQFF
CDR3 DNA: TGTGCCAGCAGCTTTCAGAGTGAGCAGTTCTTC
clone size: .
D gene: .
V gene: TRBV5-6
J gene: TRBJ2-1

CDR3 protein: CATRDSSANYGYTF
CDR3 DNA: TGTGCCACCCGGGACAGTTCAGCTAACTATGGCTACACCTTC
clone size: few
D gene: TRBD1
V gene: TRBV10-3
J gene: TRBJ1-2

CDR3 protein: CASSLRFSGANVLTF
CDR3 DNA: TGTGCCAGCAGCCTCAGGTTCTCTGGGGCCAACGTCCTGACTTTC
clone size: few
D gene: .
V gene: TRBV5-6
J gene: TRBJ2-6